The clone carrying this TCR beta chain has only a few counts. Its target is unknown. Amplification used 60 Vbeta primers and 13 Jbeta primers. Assay used: immunoSEQ multiplex PCR; TCRdb lists only in-frame clones, some missing. This repertoire shows just over 150,000 clones, about 85% found once; its top ten account for less than 2.5%. Germline V gives CDR1 MNHNS, CDR2 SASEGT. Trimming stripped 3 bases from V and 5 bases from J, with 19 bases between. There are 16 residues in the CDR3. This sample was taken from a study of cytomegalovirus exposure and HLA in healthy donors. Overall study context: Earlier findings included 90 million to 120 million unique TCR beta sequences obtained from about 180 million T cells. Of around 400 genotyped donors, roughly 80% grouped in the Caucasian-associated ancestry cluster. Overall study results and limits: Productive rates of about 87% or about 30% were seen for most TCR beta V segments in an earlier analysis. Across donors, presence/absence analyses took sequencing depth to be roughly uniform.

V gene TRBV6-1 combines with J gene TRBJ1-2; the D gene is possibly TRBD1 (5 bases). The source is a woman under 30 in good health and CMV-seronegative. The sample was PBMCs. This chain's CDR3 is CASSEALYGAGYGYTF. CDR3 sequence (DNA): TGTGCCAGCAGTGAGGCATTATACGGGGCGGGATATGGCTACACCTTC.